These 29 T cell receptor beta chains came from one sample sequenced in a study of T cells in women clearing cervical HPV infection. Here immunoSEQ multiplex PCR was the method, and the copy in TCRdb shows in-frame clones only, minus some. This sample contains about 22,000 clones. The specimen sequenced was blood buffy coat. These receptors all stem from a woman between 18 and 70 years old with a cervical HPV16 infection that either progressed to CIN3+ or cleared (not recorded which).

About this clone itself: The read ends 3 residues before the CDR3 terminus; that terminus is restored from the germline J gene. The rearrangement joins TRBV2 to TRBJ2-7, with D unresolved. Germline loops: CDR1 SNHLY, CDR2 FYNNEI. The CDR3 extends over 12 amino acids. V was clipped by 7 bases and J by 4 bases, with 11 bases between them. The chain's CDR3 is CASKQEGYEQYF. The part of the CDR3 DNA that was read is TGTGCCAGCAAACAAGAAGGTTACGAG.

Concerning this clone itself: The CDR3 goes on 3 residues after the read ends, and that part is filled in from the germline J gene. The chain links TRBV19 to TRBJ2-7; no definite D call. Germline-derived CDR1 and CDR2 are LNHDA and SQIVND (reference sequence). CDR3 length equals 14 residues. Trimming took off 0 bases at V and 5 bases at J, with 11 bases between the two ends. The covered CDR3 bases are TGTGCCAGTAGTATAGATGGTAGTCGGGACGAG. It translates to CASSIDGSRDE. The entire CDR3 protein reads CASSIDGSRDEQYF.

As for this clone: Coverage ceases 3 residues before the CDR3 finishes, and the germline J gene fills in the end. V and J are TRBV19 and TRBJ1-2; possible D gene TRBD1, 5 bases. This CDR3 comprises 12 residues. V was pared by 6 bases and J by 7 bases, with 12 bases between. Germline assignment: CDR1 LNHDA and CDR2 SQIVND (reference sequence). Partial CDR3 DNA: TGTGCCAGTAGACCAACGGGGGTTGGC. It yields the protein CASRPTGVG. The entire CDR3 reads CASRPTGVGYTF. The full variable domain, its missing parts supplied by reference TRBV19 and TRBJ1-2, is DGGITQSPKYLFRKEGQNVTLSCEQNLNHDAMYWYRQDPGQGLRLIYYSQIVNDFQKGDIAEGYSVSREKKESFPLTVTSAQKNPTAFYLCASRPTGVGYTFGSGTRLTVV.

About this clone itself: From the germline J gene comes the end of the CDR3, since the read stops 3 residues before it. V is TRBV18 and J is TRBJ2-7; 8 nucleotides line up with TRBD1. V lost 4 bases, J lost 4 bases, and 15 bases stayed unmatched. The CDR3 is made up of 17 amino acids. CDR1 KGHSH and CDR2 LQKENI come from the germline V gene. The CDR3 bases that were read are TGTGCCAGCTCACGCCTGTTAACAGGGGGAGTTAATTACGAG. Its protein is CASSRLLTGGVNYE. The entire CDR3 protein reads CASSRLLTGGVNYEQYF. The whole variable domain, remainder taken from reference TRBV18 and TRBJ2-7, is NAGVMQNPRHLVRRRGQEARLRCSPMKGHSHVYWYRQLPEEGLKFMVYLQKENIIDESGMPKERFSAEFPKEGPSILRIQQVVRGDSAAYFCASSRLLTGGVNYEQYFGPGTRLTVT.

About this clone itself: The DNA ends 3 residues before the CDR3 does, and the rest of the CDR3 is filled in from the germline J gene. The chain couples TRBV19 to TRBJ1-1, with D unclear. This CDR3 region has 14 residues. The ends were cut back, 3 bases at V and 0 bases at J, with 8 bases in the middle. Germline CDR1 is LNHDA and CDR2 is SQIVND (reference sequence). Partial CDR3 DNA: TGTGCCAGTAGTATTACAGCCATGAACACTGAA. Amino acids: CASSITAMNTE. The entire CDR3 sequence reads CASSITAMNTEAFF.

Concerning this clone: The read is 3 residues too short to cover the CDR3 end, so that end is filled in from the germline J gene. V and J are TRBV5-4 and TRBJ2-3; 12 bases fit TRBD2. CDR1 and CDR2 (germline): SGHNT, YYREEE (reference sequence). CDR3 length: 16 residues. The ends lost 5 bases at V and 2 bases at J; junction bases unmatched: 6. The CDR3 here is CASRSGLAGITDTQYF. The DNA read from the CDR3 is TGTGCCAGCAGATCCGGACTAGCGGGGATCACAGATACG.

About this clone itself: The CDR3 end is not reached by the read, which stops 3 residues before it; the germline J gene fills it in. V usage is TRBV30 and J usage is TRBJ1-4; D perhaps matches TRBD1 (6 bases). V was cut by 6 bases and J by 7 bases, with 15 bases left in between. Germline CDR1 and CDR2: GTSNPN and SVGIG (reference sequence). The CDR3 spans 13 residues. CDR3 bases read: TGTGCCTGCTCCCGGGACAATCGTGAAAAA. Translating gives CACSRDNREK. The full CDR3 protein is CACSRDNREKLFF.

CDR3 protein: CASSLRGSANEKLFF. The CDR3 bases that were read are TGCGCCAGCAGCTTGCGGGGGTCGGCTAATGAAAAA. The chain carries TRBV5-1 and TRBJ1-4; TRBD1 is a possible D gene (5 bases). With the read ending 3 residues before the CDR3 end, the germline J gene is used to fill in that end. This CDR3 spans 15 amino acids. Per the germline V gene, CDR1 is SGHRS and CDR2 is YFSETQ. V lost 1 base and J lost 3, with 10 bases in between.

As regards this clone: The missing CDR3 end, 3 residues past where the read stops, is filled in from the germline J gene. The gene calls are TRBV6-2 or TRBV6-3 and TRBJ2-1, with 8 bases matching TRBD1. The V and J ends lost 6 bases and 5 bases, in that order; junction bases with no gene match: 6. Germline V gene lookup returns CDR1 MNHEY and CDR2 SVGEGT. CDR3 length equals 14 residues. Partial CDR3 DNA: TGTGCCAGCAGCATTCAGGGGGCCCACAATGAG. Amino acid sequence: CASSIQGAHNE. In full, the CDR3 reads CASSIQGAHNEQFF.

A remark on this clone: The read gets to within 3 residues of the CDR3 end, and the germline J gene fills in the rest. The V and J genes are TRBV12-3 or TRBV12-4 and TRBJ1-2, with TRBD1 as a possible D gene (5 bases). Trimming took off 5 bases at V and 4 bases at J, with 8 bases between the two ends. The CDR3 runs to 12 residues. The CDR3 spells CASSRTRYGYTF. The sequenced CDR3 bases are TGTGCCAGCAGTAGGACACGCTATGGC.

A word on this clone: The read stops 3 residues short of the end of the CDR3; the missing end is completed from the germline J gene. The V and J genes are TRBV5-1 and TRBJ1-1, with 7 bases that match TRBD1. Trimming at V came to 2 bases and at J to 5 bases, leaving 3 bases not matched to a gene. The CDR3 is made up of 13 amino acids. Germline loops: CDR1 SGHRS, CDR2 YFSETQ. The sequenced CDR3 bases are TGCGCCAGCAGCTTACCGGGACAGACTGAA. This codes for CASSLPGQTE. The entire CDR3 protein reads CASSLPGQTEAFF.

With regard to this clone: The CDR3 extends 3 residues past the end of the read, so its final part is completed from the germline J gene. The chain employs TRBV19 and TRBJ2-1, with 14 nucleotides matching TRBD2. V dropped 4 bases and J dropped 8; count of bases not matched to a gene: 19. Germline CDR1 reads LNHDA; CDR2 reads SQIVND (reference sequence). The length of the CDR3 is 20 residues. Partial CDR3 DNA: TGTGCCAGTAGTACCCCAGGGGGAGGGACTAGCGGGAGTTTTAGGGATGAG. It yields the protein CASSTPGGGTSGSFRDE. In full, the CDR3 is CASSTPGGGTSGSFRDEQFF.

A remark on this clone: From the germline J gene comes the end of the CDR3, since the read stops 3 residues before it. The rearrangement uses TRBV30 and TRBJ2-5; D perhaps matches TRBD2 (6 bases). The CDR3 loop spans 11 amino acids. The germline V gene encodes CDR1 GTSNPN and CDR2 SVGIG (reference sequence). Trimming pared 3 bases from V and 7 bases from J, leaving 9 bases between. The DNA read from the CDR3 is TGTGCCTGGAGCGGGAGCGGGACC. Its translation: CAWSGSGT. The entire CDR3 protein is CAWSGSGTQYF.

On this clone itself: The read gets to within 3 residues of the CDR3 end, and the germline J gene fills in the rest. The rearrangement joins TRBV2 to TRBJ2-5; perhaps TRBD1 as D (5 bases). V was cut by 0 bases and J by 1 base, with 12 bases left in between. The CDR3 is made up of 16 amino acids. The germline gives CDR1 SNHLY, CDR2 FYNNEI. The covered CDR3 bases are TGTGCCAGCAGTGAAGCGGGGCTCTGGTCCCAAGAGACC. Translated: CASSEAGLWSQET. The whole CDR3 sequence reads CASSEAGLWSQETQYF.

About this clone: The read ends 3 residues early relative to the CDR3; the germline J gene fills the gap. The genes are TRBV5-1 and TRBJ2-3; 12 nucleotides align to TRBD2. This CDR3 region has 22 residues. Germline V lookup: CDR1 SGHRS, CDR2 YFSETQ. V was pared by 0 bases and J by 4 bases, with 21 bases of the junction left unmatched. The sequenced CDR3 bases are TGCGCCAGCAGCTTGGCCATCACGACTAGCGGGAGTTGGCGTGGAGGGTCAGATACG. Translated: CASSLAITTSGSWRGGSDT. The full-length CDR3 reads as CASSLAITTSGSWRGGSDTQYF.

Notes on this clone: Read coverage stops 3 residues before the CDR3 terminus; the germline J gene supplies the remainder. V is TRBV29-1 and J is TRBJ2-5; 9 bases match TRBD1. The ends lost 7 bases at V and 4 bases at J; junction bases unmatched: 4. The CDR3 is 12 residues long. The V gene's germline CDR1 is SQVTM and CDR2 ANQGSEA. The CDR3 loop reads CSALTGGETQYF. The covered CDR3 bases are TGCAGCGCCCTGACAGGGGGAGAGACC.

Note on this clone: One end of the junction is discordant with germline, which a read error may explain. The DNA ends 3 residues before the CDR3 does, and the rest of the CDR3 is filled in from the germline J gene. This chain links TRBV4-2 with TRBJ2-3; 9 nucleotides agree with TRBD2. There are 14 residues in the CDR3. Germline-derived CDR1 and CDR2 are LGHNA and YNFKEQ. This CDR3 reads CASRRLAGTDTQYF. CDR3 DNA (partial): TGCGCCAGCAGACGACTAGCGGGCACAGATACG.

Turning to this clone: With the read ending 3 residues before the CDR3 end, the germline J gene is used to fill in that end. The chain employs TRBV18 and TRBJ1-2, with 9 bases matching TRBD1. The germline CDR1 and CDR2 sequences are KGHSH and LQKENI. The CDR3 is 13 amino acids. V dropped 3 bases and J dropped 6; count of bases not matched to a gene: 2. The CDR3 spells CASSPGQGHGYTF. The covered CDR3 bases are TGTGCCAGCTCACCGGGACAGGGACATGGC. The whole variable domain, filled in from reference TRBV18 and TRBJ1-2, reads NAGVMQNPRHLVRRRGQEARLRCSPMKGHSHVYWYRQLPEEGLKFMVYLQKENIIDESGMPKERFSAEFPKEGPSILRIQQVVRGDSAAYFCASSPGQGHGYTFGSGTRLTVV.

Note on this clone: The read halts 3 residues ahead of the CDR3 end, with the missing end drawn from the germline J gene. This chain connects TRBV5-1 to TRBJ1-2, with a possible D match to TRBD1 (6 bases). Germline CDR1 and CDR2: SGHRS and YFSETQ. This CDR3 comprises 15 residues. The V end was cut by 0 bases, the J end by 3 bases, with 12 bases between. Incomplete CDR3 DNA: TGCGCCAGCAGCTTGGAGACAGGAACCTACTATGGC. The encoded protein is CASSLETGTYYG. The whole CDR3 is CASSLETGTYYGYTF.

Here the CDR3 reads CAISDRETQYF. The DNA read from the CDR3 is TGTGCCATCAGTGATCGGGAGACC. V is TRBV10-3 and J is TRBJ2-5; no firm D call. Coverage ceases 3 residues before the CDR3 finishes, and the germline J gene fills in the end. Germline lookup yields CDR1 ENHRY and CDR2 SYGVKD. Trimming shortened V by 3 bases and J by 5 bases, and 4 bases separated the two germline ends. The CDR3 loop spans 11 amino acids.

Details on this clone: The read ends 3 residues early relative to the CDR3; the germline J gene fills the gap. The rearrangement joins TRBV20-1 to TRBJ2-7; 8 nucleotides align to TRBD2. Germline trimming cut 5 bases from V and 3 bases from J; bases unmatched to any gene: 12. CDR3 length: 15 amino acids. The germline CDR1 and CDR2 sequences are DFQATT and SNEGSKA (reference sequence). CDR3 in amino acids: CSASPAELADYEQYF. The DNA read from the CDR3 is TGCAGTGCTTCCCCCGCCGAACTAGCGGACTACGAG.

About this clone: The missing CDR3 end, 3 residues past where the read stops, is filled in from the germline J gene. J is TRBJ1-2 and V is TRBV7-6, with 10 positions matching TRBD1. V trimming: 1 base; J trimming: 7 bases; junction bases outside the gene matches: 6. Germline CDR1 is SGHVS and CDR2 is FNYEAQ. The CDR3 has 15 amino acids. The chain's CDR3 is CASSLDDRGQGGYTF. The sequenced CDR3 bases are TGTGCCAGCAGCTTAGACGACAGGGGGCAAGGTGGC.

On this clone: The junction shows a germline mismatch at one end, possibly a read error. The read ends 3 residues shy of where the CDR3 ends; the end is completed using the germline J gene. The V and J genes are TRBV7-7 and TRBJ2-2; 8 positions match TRBD1. Looked up from germline, CDR1 is SSHAT and CDR2 is FNYEAQ (reference sequence). The CDR3 extends over 15 amino acids. The CDR3 loop is CASSSGQANTGELFF. The covered CDR3 bases are TGTGCTAGCAGCTCGGGACAGGCGAACACCGGGGAG.

Note on this clone: The read ends 3 residues shy of where the CDR3 ends; the end is completed using the germline J gene. J is TRBJ1-5 and V is TRBV30, with a tentative D call TRBD1 (5 bases). The CDR3 spans 13 residues. CDR1 and CDR2 (germline): GTSNPN, SVGIG (reference sequence). The V end was cut by 0 bases, the J end by 5 bases, with 8 bases between. The DNA read from the CDR3 is TGTGCCTGGAGTGTATCCAGGGATCAGCCC. Its translation is CAWSVSRDQP. The whole CDR3 is CAWSVSRDQPQHF.

Turning to this clone: The read finishes 3 residues shy of the CDR3 end, and the germline J gene is used to complete it. The genes are TRBV12-3 or TRBV12-4 and TRBJ1-1; tentatively, D is TRBD1 (6 bases). The V gene lost 2 bases and the J gene lost 7 bases, with 8 bases spanning the gap. This CDR3 contains 12 residues. The CDR3 bases that were read are TGTGCCAGCAGTTTAACAGGGTTTGAA. Its translation is CASSLTGFE. The CDR3 reads in full as CASSLTGFEAFF.

Regarding this clone: With the read ending 3 residues before the CDR3 end, the germline J gene is used to fill in that end. J is TRBJ2-7 and V is TRBV5-1, with a possible D match to TRBD2 (5 bases). Germline V CDR1 and CDR2: SGHRS, YFSETQ. The CDR3 is made up of 15 amino acids. V shed 0 bases and J shed 0 bases, with 10 bases lying between them. The CDR3 sequence is CASSLASTDSYEQYF. The sequenced part of the CDR3 DNA is TGCGCCAGCAGCTTGGCTAGCACCGACTCCTACGAG. Based on the CDR3 plus reference TRBV5-1 and TRBJ2-7, the full variable domain is KAGVTQTPRYLIKTRGQQVTLSCSPISGHRSVSWYQQTPGQGLQFLFEYFSETQRNKGNFPGRFSGRQFSNSRSEMNVSTLELGDSALYLCASSLASTDSYEQYFGPGTRLTVT.

Turning to this clone: The read ends 3 residues before the CDR3 terminus; that terminus is restored from the germline J gene. The V and J genes are TRBV19 and TRBJ2-7, with TRBD2 matching 7 bases. The CDR3 spans 14 residues. V dropped 4 bases and J dropped 6; count of bases not matched to a gene: 9. Germline V gene data show CDR1 as LNHDA and CDR2 as SQIVND (reference sequence). The CDR3 bases that were read are TGTGCCAGTAGTAAGTCGCGGGAGATCGGCGAG. It is translated as CASSKSREIGE. From start to end, the CDR3 is CASSKSREIGEQYF.

The CDR3 bases that were read are TGTGCCAGTAAGGCTAGCGGAAAAGAGACC. Protein sequence: CASKASGKET. The entire CDR3 is CASKASGKETQYF. The chain uses TRBV19 and TRBJ2-5, with 7 bases fitting TRBD2. Sequencing ends 3 residues short of the CDR3 end; the germline J gene provides the rest. CDR3 length equals 13 residues. Germline V gives CDR1 LNHDA, CDR2 SQIVND (reference sequence). V trimming: 7 bases; J trimming: 3 bases; junction bases outside the gene matches: 5.

For this clone: Sequencing ends 3 residues short of the CDR3 end; the germline J gene provides the rest. This chain joins TRBV30 and TRBJ1-6, with 7 bases identical to TRBD1. This CDR3 is built from 15 residues. V was pared by 3 bases and J by 5 bases, with 7 bases of the junction left unmatched. In germline, CDR1 is GTSNPN, CDR2 SVGIG (reference sequence). Incomplete CDR3 DNA: TGTGCCTGGAGGTCTACAGGGGCCAATAATTCACCC. This gives the protein CAWRSTGANNSP. The full CDR3 reads CAWRSTGANNSPLHF.